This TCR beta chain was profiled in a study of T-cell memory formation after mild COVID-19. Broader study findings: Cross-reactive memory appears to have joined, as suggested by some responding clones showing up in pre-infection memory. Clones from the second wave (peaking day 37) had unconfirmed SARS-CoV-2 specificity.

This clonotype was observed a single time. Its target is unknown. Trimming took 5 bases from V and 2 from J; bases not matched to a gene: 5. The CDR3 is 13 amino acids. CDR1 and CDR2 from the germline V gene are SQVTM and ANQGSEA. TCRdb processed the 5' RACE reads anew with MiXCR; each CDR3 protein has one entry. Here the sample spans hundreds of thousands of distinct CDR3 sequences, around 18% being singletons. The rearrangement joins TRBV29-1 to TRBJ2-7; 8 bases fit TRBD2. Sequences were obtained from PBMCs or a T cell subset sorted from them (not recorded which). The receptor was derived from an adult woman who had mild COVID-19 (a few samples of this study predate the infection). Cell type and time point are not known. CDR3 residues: CSVRSGSPYEQYF. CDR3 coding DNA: TGCAGCGTTAGGAGCGGGAGTCCCTACGAGCAGTACTTC.